This TCR beta chain was obtained from a study of patients and donors after allogeneic stem cell transplantation (TCRdb year 2020). In this sample, this clonotype turned up once. What antigen it recognizes has not been identified. No base qualities exist here, and no much larger clone lies one base off it. Evidence from one read is weak. Library construction relied on RT-PCR. The listed sequencing device is NextSeq 550. Starting from the raw public reads, TCRdb applied fastp trimming at Q25, assembled clones with MiXCR and retained in-frame beta chains. Merged by CDR3 protein, the rows form single entries marked with the most common genes and DNA. This sample is represented by hundreds of thousands of distinct CDR3 sequences; 16% of them were singletons. Less than 9.5% of the sample lies in the top ten. The CDR3 sequence holds 11 residues, the cysteine and phenylalanine included. Just the 33-base CDR3 DNA is kept, in frame starting at base 1. The V end loses 2 bases and the J end loses 10 bases, and a stretch of 10 bases separates them. CDR1 and CDR2, looked up from the germline V gene, are SQVTM and ANQGSEA.

The sequenced material came from blood, either unsorted or a sorted T cell fraction (not recorded which). This clonotype was obtained from a human donor who was either an allogeneic HSCT recipient or a stem cell or donor lymphocyte infusion donor (not recorded which). It is not recorded whose cells these are; they may come from a transplant donor. The rearrangement combines TRBV29-1 with TRBJ2-3; the D segment could be TRBD2, given 5 matching bases. CDR3 loop: CSVEISAAQYF. In nucleotide form, the sequence is TGCAGCGTTGAAATTAGCGCGGCGCAGTATTTT.